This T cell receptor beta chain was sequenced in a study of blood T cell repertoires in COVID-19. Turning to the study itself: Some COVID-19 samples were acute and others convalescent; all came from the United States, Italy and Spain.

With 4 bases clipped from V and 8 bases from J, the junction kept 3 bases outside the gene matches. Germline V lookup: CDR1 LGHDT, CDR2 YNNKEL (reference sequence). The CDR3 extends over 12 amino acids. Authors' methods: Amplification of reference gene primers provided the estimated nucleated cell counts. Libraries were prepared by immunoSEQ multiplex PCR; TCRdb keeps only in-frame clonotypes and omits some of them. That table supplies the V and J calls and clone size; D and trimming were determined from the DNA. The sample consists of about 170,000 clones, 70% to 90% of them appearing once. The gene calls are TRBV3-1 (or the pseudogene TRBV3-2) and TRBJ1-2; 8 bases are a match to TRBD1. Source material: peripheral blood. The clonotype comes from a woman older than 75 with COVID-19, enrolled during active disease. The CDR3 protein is CASSRPGGGYTF. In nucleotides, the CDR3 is TGTGCCAGCAGCCGACCAGGGGGCGGCTACACCTTC.